The next 18 T cell receptor beta chains were all read from a single sample in a study of spatial heterogeneity in lung cancer. General study findings and limits: Within tumors, counts of expanded alpha and beta TCRs tracked tumor mutation counts.

The sample's time point: sample taken at primary tumor resection. No antigen has been assigned to these receptors. From the 5' RACE reads, TCRdb called clonotypes with MiXCR, one entry per CDR3 protein. The sample gives tens of thousands of distinct CDR3 sequences, about 16% of which show up once; 25% to 40% is in the top ten. Specimen: lung tumor tissue, collected at surgery. The receptors here all came from a female donor with early-stage non-small cell lung cancer.

The chain employs TRBV4-2 and TRBJ2-1; 11 bases fit TRBD2. The CDR3 runs 16 residues. Germline CDR1 is LGHNA and CDR2 is YNFKEQ. V gave up 0 bases and J gave up 8 bases; unmatched junction bases: 6. This CDR3 reads CASSQEKLAGVDEQFF. The CDR3 DNA sequence: TGTGCCAGCAGCCAAGAAAAACTAGCGGGGGTCGATGAGCAGTTCTTC.

The chain employs TRBV7-9 and TRBJ2-5; 15 bases map to TRBD2. J gave up 5 bases and V 0 bases, and 10 bases lay outside the gene matches. The CDR3 loop spans 19 amino acids. Germline loops: CDR1 SEHNR, CDR2 FQNEAQ (reference sequence). CDR3 sequence reads: CASSLARGLAGGSWETQYF. The CDR3 DNA is TGTGCCAGCAGCTTAGCGAGGGGACTAGCGGGAGGATCCTGGGAGACCCAGTACTTC.

The gene calls are TRBV13 and TRBJ2-1; D tentatively fits TRBD1 or TRBD2 (6 bases each). Trimming took off 7 bases at V and 12 bases at J, with 16 bases between the two ends. Germline V gene sequence: CDR1 PRHDT, CDR2 FYEKMQ (reference sequence). The CDR3 totals 12 residues. The CDR3 region has the DNA TGTGCCAGCAACCCACCCGGAGGGGGGCAGTTCTTC. Translation gives CASNPPGGGQFF. The whole variable domain, filled in from reference TRBV13 and TRBJ2-1, reads AAGVIQSPRHLIKEKRETATLKCYPIPRHDTVYWYQQGPGQDPQFLISFYEKMQSDKGSIPDRFSAQQFSDYHSELNMSSLELGDSALYFCASNPPGGGQFFGPGTRLTVL.

The V gene is TRBV7-9, the J gene TRBJ2-1, with a tentative D call TRBD1 (5 bases). This CDR3 contains 15 residues. V lost 4 bases to trimming and J lost 4 bases, with 14 bases between them. The germline V gene has CDR1 SEHNR and CDR2 FQNEAQ (reference sequence). CDR3 region: CASSSDTPSYNEQFF. The CDR3 nucleotides read TGTGCCAGCAGCTCGGACACGCCGTCTTACAATGAGCAGTTCTTC.

This clonotype occurred many times. The chain is built from TRBV7-9 and TRBJ2-5, with 9 bases identical to TRBD1. Germline CDR1 reads SEHNR; CDR2 reads FQNEAQ (reference sequence). The CDR3 is 13 residues long. V lost 5 bases, J lost 4 bases, and 2 bases stayed unmatched. In DNA, the CDR3 is TGTGCCAGCAGCCGGACAGGGGCAGAGACCCAGTACTTC. Residues: CASSRTGAETQYF.

The V gene is TRBV20-1, the J gene TRBJ2-7; D is unclear. CDR1 is DFQATT, CDR2 SNEGSKA, per germline (reference sequence). V shed 7 bases and J shed 0 bases, with 13 bases lying between them. CDR3 size: 13 residues. CDR3 nucleotide sequence: TGCAGTGTGTATGACGATTCCTCCTACGAGCAGTACTTC. Translating it yields CSVYDDSSYEQYF.

The chain couples TRBV6-2 or TRBV6-3 to TRBJ2-6; the D gene is possibly TRBD2 (6 bases). From germline, CDR1 is MNHEY and CDR2 SVGEGT. V lost 8 bases to trimming and J lost 0 bases, with 14 bases between them. The CDR3 loop spans 16 amino acids. CDR3: CASQEGLSSGANVLTF. The DNA of the CDR3 is TGTGCCAGCCAAGAGGGACTTTCCTCTGGGGCCAACGTCCTGACTTTC.

The chain is built from TRBV6-1 and TRBJ2-5, with 8 bases fitting TRBD1. V shed 6 bases and J 1 base; nucleotides not matched to a gene: 4. Germline V lookup: CDR1 MNHNS, CDR2 SASEGT. The CDR3 contains 14 residues. The CDR3 bases are TGTGCCAGCAGCGCAGGGGGCGGCCAAGAGACCCAGTACTTC. Residues: CASSAGGGQETQYF.

The rearrangement links TRBV7-9 to TRBJ2-5; perhaps TRBD2 as D (5 bases). CDR3 length equals 17 residues. Trimming stripped 5 bases from V and 5 bases from J, with 24 bases between. Germline V lookup: CDR1 SEHNR, CDR2 FQNEAQ (reference sequence). CDR3 sequence reads: CASSGWLPPGIYETQYF. DNA of the CDR3: TGTGCCAGCAGCGGATGGTTGCCTCCGGGAATCTATGAGACCCAGTACTTC. The full variable domain, its missing parts supplied by reference TRBV7-9 and TRBJ2-5, is DTGVSQNPRHKITKRGQNVTFRCDPISEHNRLYWYRQTLGQGPEFLTYFQNEAQLEKSRLLSDRFSAERPKGSFSTLEIQRTEQGDSAMYLCASSGWLPPGIYETQYFGPGTRLLVL.

The table lists this clonotype with a few counts. The chain uses TRBV6-5 and TRBJ2-5, with D perhaps given as TRBD1 or TRBD2 (5 bases each). Germline loops: CDR1 MNHEY, CDR2 SVGAGI. V lost 4 bases to trimming and J lost 4 bases, with 19 bases between them. This CDR3 spans 16 amino acids. CDR3 nucleotide sequence: TGTGCCAGCAGTTTTAGAAGGTCGCAGGGAGCAGAGACCCAGTACTTC. Protein sequence: CASSFRRSQGAETQYF.

This clonotype was seen a few times. The genes are TRBV18 and TRBJ2-4; D remains ambiguous. In germline, CDR1 is KGHSH, CDR2 LQKENI. The V end lost 3 bases, the J end lost 3 bases, and 18 bases lay between the germline ends. The CDR3 runs to 17 residues. The CDR3, as DNA: TGTGCCAGCTCACCTCCATTAAAAGGCTTTGGCAAAAACATTCAGTACTTC. Encoded protein: CASSPPLKGFGKNIQYF.

This clonotype was seen ten or more times. CDR3 DNA: TGCGCCAGCAGGGACGGGGAGGCTCGGGAGCAGTACTTC. Its protein product is CASRDGEAREQYF. V and J are TRBV10-2 and TRBJ2-7; maybe TRBD2 (6 bases). Germline-derived CDR1 and CDR2 are WSHSY and SAAADI. The V and J ends lost 6 bases and 7 bases respectively, with 16 bases between them. The CDR3 extends over 13 amino acids.

V is TRBV15 and J is TRBJ2-3, with no clear D. The V gene lost 0 bases and the J gene lost 6 bases, with 7 bases spanning the gap. The length of the CDR3 is 13 residues. The V gene's germline CDR1 is LNHNV and CDR2 YYDKDF (reference sequence). CDR3 region: CATSRDLRDTQYF. For the CDR3, the DNA is TGTGCCACCAGCAGAGATCTCCGGGATACGCAGTATTTT.

At least ten counts were recorded for this clonotype. The rearrangement uses TRBV3-1 and TRBJ2-2; D call uncertain. V was cut by 3 bases and J by 6 bases, with 14 bases left in between. The CDR3 contains 15 residues. From germline, CDR1 is LGHDT and CDR2 YNNKEL (reference sequence). CDR3 in DNA: TGTGCCAGCAGCCATCGGCTCGGCGTGGCCGGGGAGCTGTTTTTT. This gives the protein CASSHRLGVAGELFF.

This clonotype was seen repeatedly, ten times or more. This rearrangement joins TRBV19 to TRBJ2-5; D remains unclear. Germline V CDR1 and CDR2: LNHDA, SQIVND (reference sequence). The V end lost 5 bases, the J end lost 4 bases, and 8 bases lay between the germline ends. CDR3 length: 12 residues. CDR3 DNA sequence: TGTGCCAGTAGTCCCACCCGAGAGACCCAGTACTTC. Translating it yields CASSPTRETQYF.

Many counts were recorded for this clonotype. This rearrangement joins TRBV5-1 to TRBJ2-7; D gene unclear. The germline gives CDR1 SGHRS, CDR2 YFSETQ. Trimming shortened V by 3 bases and J by 2 bases, and 3 bases separated the two germline ends. There are 11 residues in the CDR3. CDR3 region: CASSSAYEQYF. DNA for the CDR3: TGCGCCAGCAGCTCAGCCTACGAGCAGTACTTC.

This clonotype is judged medium-sized. The chain carries TRBV7-2 and TRBJ2-3; D gene unclear. V was cut by 5 bases and J by 6 bases, with 9 bases left in between. This CDR3 spans 12 amino acids. In germline, CDR1 is SGHTA, CDR2 FQGNSA. The CDR3 DNA follows: TGTGCCAGCAGCCCAACTACGGATACGCAGTATTTT. Its translation is CASSPTTDTQYF.

This clonotype has just a few counts. This chain joins TRBV11-2 and TRBJ2-1, with 8 bases fitting TRBD2. Per the germline V gene, CDR1 is SGHAT and CDR2 is FQNNGV. The CDR3 spans 14 residues. The J segment lost 5 bases and the V segment lost 1 base, leaving 1 base of the junction unmatched. The CDR3 sequence is CASSLGTSNNEQFF. The DNA for the CDR3 is TGTGCCAGCAGCTTAGGGACTAGCAACAATGAGCAGTTCTTC. Supplemented by reference TRBV11-2 and TRBJ2-1, the full variable domain reads EAGVAQSPRYKIIEKRQSVAFWCNPISGHATLYWYQQILGQGPKLLIQFQNNGVVDDSQLPKDRFSAERLKGVDSTLKIQPAKLEDSAVYLCASSLGTSNNEQFFGPGTRLTVL.